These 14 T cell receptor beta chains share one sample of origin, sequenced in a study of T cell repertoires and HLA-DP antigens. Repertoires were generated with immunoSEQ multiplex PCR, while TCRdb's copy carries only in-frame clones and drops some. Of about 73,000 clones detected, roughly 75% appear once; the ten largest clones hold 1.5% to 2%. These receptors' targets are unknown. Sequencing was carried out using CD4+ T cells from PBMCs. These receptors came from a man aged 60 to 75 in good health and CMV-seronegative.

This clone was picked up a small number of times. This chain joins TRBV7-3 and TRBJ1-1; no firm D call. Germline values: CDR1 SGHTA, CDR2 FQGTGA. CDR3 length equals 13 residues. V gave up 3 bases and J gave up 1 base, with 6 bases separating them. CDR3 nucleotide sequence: TGTGCCAGCAGCTTTATGAAGAACACTGAAGCTTTCTTT. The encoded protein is CASSFMKNTEAFF.

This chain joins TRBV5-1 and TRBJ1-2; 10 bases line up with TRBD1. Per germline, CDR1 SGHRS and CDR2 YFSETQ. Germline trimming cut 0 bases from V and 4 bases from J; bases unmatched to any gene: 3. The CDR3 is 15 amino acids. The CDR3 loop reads CASSLGDRGLYGYTF. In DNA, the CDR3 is TGCGCCAGCAGCTTGGGGGACAGGGGCCTCTATGGCTACACCTTC.

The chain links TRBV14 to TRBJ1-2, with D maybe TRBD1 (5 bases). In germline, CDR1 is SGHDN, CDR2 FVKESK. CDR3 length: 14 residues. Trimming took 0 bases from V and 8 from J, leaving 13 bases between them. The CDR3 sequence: CASSQDLGPRGYTF. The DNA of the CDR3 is TGTGCCAGCAGCCAAGATCTGGGACCACGCGGCTACACCTTC.

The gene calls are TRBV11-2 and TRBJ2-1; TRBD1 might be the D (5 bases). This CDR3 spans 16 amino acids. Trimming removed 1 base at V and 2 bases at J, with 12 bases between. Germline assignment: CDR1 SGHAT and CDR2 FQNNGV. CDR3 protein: CASSLGSRVAYNEQFF. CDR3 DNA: TGTGCCAGCAGCTTAGGGTCCAGGGTGGCCTACAATGAGCAGTTCTTC.

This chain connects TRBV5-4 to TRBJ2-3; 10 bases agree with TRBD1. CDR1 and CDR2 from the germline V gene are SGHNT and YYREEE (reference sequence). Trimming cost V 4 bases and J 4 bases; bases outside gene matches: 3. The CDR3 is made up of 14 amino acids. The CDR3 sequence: CASSVDRGADTQYF. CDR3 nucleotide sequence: TGTGCCAGCAGCGTGGACAGGGGGGCAGATACGCAGTATTTT.

The CDR3 here is CASRKGQTPWEQYF. CDR3 in DNA: TGTGCCAGCCGAAAGGGACAGACCCCTTGGGAGCAGTACTTC. J is TRBJ2-7 and V is TRBV28, with TRBD1 matching 7 bases. After removal of 8 bases from V and 7 bases from J, the junction contained 14 bases not matched to a gene. The germline CDR1 and CDR2 sequences are MDHEN and SYDVKM. The CDR3 spans 14 residues.

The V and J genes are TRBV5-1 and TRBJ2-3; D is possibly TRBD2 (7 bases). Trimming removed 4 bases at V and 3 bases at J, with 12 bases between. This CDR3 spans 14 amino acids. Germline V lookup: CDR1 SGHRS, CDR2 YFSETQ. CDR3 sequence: CASSPGEGTDTQYF. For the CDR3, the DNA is TGCGCCAGCAGCCCAGGGGAGGGTACAGATACGCAGTATTTT.

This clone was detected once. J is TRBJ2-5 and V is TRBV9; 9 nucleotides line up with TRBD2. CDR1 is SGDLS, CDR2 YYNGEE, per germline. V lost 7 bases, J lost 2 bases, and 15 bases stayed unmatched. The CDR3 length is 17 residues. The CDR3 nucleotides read TGTGCCAGCGGAGGACTAGGCGGGGGGGCCCTTCAAGAGACCCAGTACTTC. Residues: CASGGLGGGALQETQYF.

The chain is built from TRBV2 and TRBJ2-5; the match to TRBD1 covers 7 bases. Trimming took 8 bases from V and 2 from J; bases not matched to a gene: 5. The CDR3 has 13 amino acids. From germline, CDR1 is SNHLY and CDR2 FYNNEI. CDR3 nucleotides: TGTGCCAGCGTACTGGGACAGCAAGAGACCCAGTACTTC. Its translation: CASVLGQQETQYF.

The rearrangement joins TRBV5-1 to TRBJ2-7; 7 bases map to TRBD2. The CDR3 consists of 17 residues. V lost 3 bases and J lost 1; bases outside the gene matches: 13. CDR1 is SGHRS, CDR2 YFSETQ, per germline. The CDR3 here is CASSSGLKGRGSYEQYF. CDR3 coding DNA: TGCGCCAGCAGCTCGGGTTTGAAGGGGCGGGGGTCCTACGAGCAGTACTTC.

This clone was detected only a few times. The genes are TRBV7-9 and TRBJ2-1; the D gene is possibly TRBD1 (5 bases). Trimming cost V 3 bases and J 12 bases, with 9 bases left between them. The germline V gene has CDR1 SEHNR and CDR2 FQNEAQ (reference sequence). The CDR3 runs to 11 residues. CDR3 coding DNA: TGTGCCAGCAGCTTGGGGCGGCGGCAGTTCTTC. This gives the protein CASSLGRRQFF.

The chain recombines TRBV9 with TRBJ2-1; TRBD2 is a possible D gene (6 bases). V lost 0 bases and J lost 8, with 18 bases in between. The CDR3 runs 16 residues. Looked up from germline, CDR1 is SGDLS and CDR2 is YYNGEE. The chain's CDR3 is CASSVGVGGPPHEQFF. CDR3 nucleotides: TGTGCCAGCAGCGTAGGGGTGGGAGGCCCCCCACATGAGCAGTTCTTC.

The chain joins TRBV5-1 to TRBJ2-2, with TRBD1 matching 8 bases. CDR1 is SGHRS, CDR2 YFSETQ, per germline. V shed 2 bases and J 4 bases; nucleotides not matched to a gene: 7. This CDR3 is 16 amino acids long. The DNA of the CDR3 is TGCGCCAGCAGCTTAAGCAGGGGGCACGCCACCGGGGAGCTGTTTTTT. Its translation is CASSLSRGHATGELFF.

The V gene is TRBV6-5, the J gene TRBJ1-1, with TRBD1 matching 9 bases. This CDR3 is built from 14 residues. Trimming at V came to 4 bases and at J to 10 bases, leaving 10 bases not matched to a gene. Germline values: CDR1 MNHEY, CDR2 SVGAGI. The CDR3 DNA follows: TGTGCCAGCAGTTTCCGTATACAGGGGGCGAGAGCTTTCTTT. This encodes CASSFRIQGARAFF.